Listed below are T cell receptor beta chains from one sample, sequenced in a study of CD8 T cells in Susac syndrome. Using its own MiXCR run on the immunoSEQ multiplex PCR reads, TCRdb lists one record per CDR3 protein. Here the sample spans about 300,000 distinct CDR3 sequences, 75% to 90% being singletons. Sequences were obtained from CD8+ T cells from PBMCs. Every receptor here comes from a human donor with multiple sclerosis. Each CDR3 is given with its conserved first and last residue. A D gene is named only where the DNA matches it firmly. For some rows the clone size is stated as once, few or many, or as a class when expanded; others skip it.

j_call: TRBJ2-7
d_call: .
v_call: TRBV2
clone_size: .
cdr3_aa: CANQGSGLYEQYF
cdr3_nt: TGTGCCAACCAGGGTTCGGGACTTTACGAGCAGTACTTC

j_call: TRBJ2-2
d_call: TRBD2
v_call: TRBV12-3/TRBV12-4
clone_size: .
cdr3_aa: CASIRLAGGPATGELFF
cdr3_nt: TGTGCCAGCATCAGACTAGCGGGAGGGCCCGCCACCGGGGAGCTGTTTTTT

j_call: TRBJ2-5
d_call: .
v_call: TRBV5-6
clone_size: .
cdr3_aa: CASSQADLEETQYF
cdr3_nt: TGTGCCAGCAGCCAAGCGGATCTAGAGGAGACCCAGTACTTC

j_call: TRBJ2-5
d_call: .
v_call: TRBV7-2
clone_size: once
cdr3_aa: CASSLGFTGETQYF
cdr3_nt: TGTGCCAGCAGCTTGGGATTTACAGGAGAGACCCAGTACTTC

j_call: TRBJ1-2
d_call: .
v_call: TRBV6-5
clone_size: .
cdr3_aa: CASSYQETGPRGYTF
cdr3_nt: TGTGCCAGCAGTTACCAGGAGACAGGCCCCCGGGGCTACACCTTC

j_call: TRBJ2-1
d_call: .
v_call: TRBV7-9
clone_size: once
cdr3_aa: CASESGLSVPRGNEQFF
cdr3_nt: TGTGCCAGCGAATCAGGGCTAAGCGTCCCACGAGGGAATGAGCAGTTCTTC

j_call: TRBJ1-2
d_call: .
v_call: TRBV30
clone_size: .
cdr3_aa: CAWATSRYGYTF
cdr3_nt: TGTGCCTGGGCCACTTCTAGGTATGGCTACACCTTC

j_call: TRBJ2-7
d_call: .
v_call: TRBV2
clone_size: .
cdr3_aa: CASSEGTGPYEQYF
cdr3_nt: TGTGCCAGCAGTGAAGGTACAGGGCCCTACGAGCAGTACTTC

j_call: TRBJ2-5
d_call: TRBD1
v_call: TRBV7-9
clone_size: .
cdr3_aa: CASSLRQGTQETQYF
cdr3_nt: TGTGCCAGCAGCCTTCGACAGGGGACACAAGAGACCCAGTACTTC

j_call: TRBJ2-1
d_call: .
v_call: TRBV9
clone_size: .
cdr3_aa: CASSVAQLSYNEQFF
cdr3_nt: TGTGCCAGCAGCGTGGCACAGTTATCCTACAATGAGCAGTTCTTC

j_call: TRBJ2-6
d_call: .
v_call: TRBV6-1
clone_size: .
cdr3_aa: CASSEFRSSGANVLTF
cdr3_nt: TGTGCCAGCAGTGAATTCCGCAGCTCTGGGGCCAACGTCCTGACTTTC

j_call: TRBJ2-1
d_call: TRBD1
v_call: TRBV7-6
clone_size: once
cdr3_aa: CASSPWTGGDEQFF
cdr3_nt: TGTGCCAGCAGCCCTTGGACAGGGGGCGATGAGCAGTTCTTC

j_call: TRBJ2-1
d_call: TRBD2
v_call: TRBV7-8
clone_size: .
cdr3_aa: CASSSQGLAEHEQFF
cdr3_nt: TGTGCCAGCAGCTCCCAGGGACTAGCGGAGCATGAGCAGTTCTTC

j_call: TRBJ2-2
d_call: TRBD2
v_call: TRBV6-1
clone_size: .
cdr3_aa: CASRPLAGEGTGELFF
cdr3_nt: TGTGCCAGCAGACCCCTAGCGGGAGAAGGCACCGGGGAGCTGTTTTTT

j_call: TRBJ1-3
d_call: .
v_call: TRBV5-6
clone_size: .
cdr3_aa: CASSSQTDSFGNTIYF
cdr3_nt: TGTGCCAGCAGCTCTCAAACGGACAGCTTTGGAAACACCATATATTTT

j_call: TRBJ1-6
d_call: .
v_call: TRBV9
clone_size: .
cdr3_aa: CASSMGRGGSPLHF
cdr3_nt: TGTGCCAGCAGCATGGGACGGGGAGGTTCACCCCTCCACTTT

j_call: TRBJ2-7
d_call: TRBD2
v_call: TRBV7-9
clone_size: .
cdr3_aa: CASSSTSGSSYEQYF
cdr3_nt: TGTGCCAGCAGCTCAACTAGCGGGAGTTCATACGAGCAGTACTTC

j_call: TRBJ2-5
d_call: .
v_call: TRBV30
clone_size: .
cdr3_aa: CAWSVPWGVAQYF
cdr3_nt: TGTGCCTGGAGTGTACCCTGGGGGGTGGCCCAGTACTTC

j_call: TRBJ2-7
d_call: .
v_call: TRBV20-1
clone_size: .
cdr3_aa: CSARPSQTYEQYF
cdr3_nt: TGCAGTGCTAGGCCTAGCCAAACCTACGAGCAGTACTTC

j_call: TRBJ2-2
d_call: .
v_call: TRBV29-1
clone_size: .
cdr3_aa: CSATGWTGELFF
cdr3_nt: TGCAGCGCAACAGGGTGGACCGGGGAGCTGTTTTTT

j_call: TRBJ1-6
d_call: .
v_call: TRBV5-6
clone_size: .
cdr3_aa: CASSFGLTVGESPLHF
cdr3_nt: TGTGCCAGCAGCTTCGGGTTGACAGTTGGGGAGTCACCCCTCCACTTT